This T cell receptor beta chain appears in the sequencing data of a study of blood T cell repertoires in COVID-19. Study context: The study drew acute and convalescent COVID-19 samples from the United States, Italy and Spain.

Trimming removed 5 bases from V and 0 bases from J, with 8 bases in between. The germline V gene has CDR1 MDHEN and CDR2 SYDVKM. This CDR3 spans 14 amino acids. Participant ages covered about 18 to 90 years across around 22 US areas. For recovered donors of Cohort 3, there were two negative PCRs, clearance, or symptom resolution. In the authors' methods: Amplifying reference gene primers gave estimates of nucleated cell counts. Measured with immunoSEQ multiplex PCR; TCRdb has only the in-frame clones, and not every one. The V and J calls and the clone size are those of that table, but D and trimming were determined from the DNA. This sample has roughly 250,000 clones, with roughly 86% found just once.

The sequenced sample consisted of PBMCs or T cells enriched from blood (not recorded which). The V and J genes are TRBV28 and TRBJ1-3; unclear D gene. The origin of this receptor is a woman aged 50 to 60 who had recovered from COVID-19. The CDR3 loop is CASSPPSSGNTIYF. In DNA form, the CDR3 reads TGTGCCAGCAGTCCCCCTTCCTCTGGAAACACCATATATTTT.